The clone carrying this T cell receptor beta chain appeared a few times. This entry is derived from a study of blood T cell repertoires in COVID-19. The V gene's germline CDR1 is SGHRS and CDR2 YFSETQ. J lost 1 base, V lost 0 bases, and 6 bases had no gene match. CDR3 length equals 18 residues. Clones were read by immunoSEQ multiplex PCR, and TCRdb kept only the in-frame ones, dropping some. The repertoire holds 55,000 to 85,000 clones, 86% seen once, with 12% in the top ten. This chain connects TRBV5-1 to TRBJ2-3; 12 nucleotides agree with TRBD2. The TCR comes from a human donor in a cohort sampled during active COVID-19. Sequenced input: peripheral blood. The CDR3 loop reads CASSLALAGGQGTDTQYF. The CDR3 bases are TGCGCCAGCAGCTTGGCCCTAGCGGGGGGGCAGGGCACAGATACGCAGTATTTT.